Listed below are T cell receptor beta chains from one sample, sequenced in a study of blood T cell repertoires in COVID-19. The method was immunoSEQ multiplex PCR; TCRdb's version includes in-frame clones alone and lacks a portion of them. The table includes around 95,000 clones, approximately 80% detected once. Sequenced input: peripheral blood. These receptors all stem from a man in his 70s with active or convalescent COVID-19. Each CDR3 is given with its conserved first and last residue. D genes are given only for firm matches. Clone size, where shown, is once, few, many, or a class for clones that have expanded.

j_call | clone_size | d_call | v_call | cdr3_length | cdr3_nt | cdr3_aa
TRBJ1-5 | - | TRBD1 | TRBV19 | 14 | TGTGCCAGTAGTAGGGGACAGGGTGGGCAGCCCCAGCATTTT | CASSRGQGGQPQHF
TRBJ1-6 | - | - | TRBV5-1 | 14 | TGCGCCAGCAGCTTGGGTTGGGAGAATTCACCCCTCCACTTT | CASSLGWENSPLHF
TRBJ2-1 | - | - | TRBV5-4 | 13 | TGTGCCAGCAACACAGGGTCCCAGGGTGAGCAGTTCTTC | CASNTGSQGEQFF
TRBJ2-7 | once | TRBD2 | TRBV5-4 | 17 | TGTGCCAGCAGCTTGAGGACTAGCGGGGGGCCAAACTACGAGCAGTACTTC | CASSLRTSGGPNYEQYF
TRBJ2-7 | few | TRBD2 | TRBV6-6 | 15 | TGTGCCAGCAGCGTAGCGGGGGGGTTAACCTACGAGCAGTACTTC | CASSVAGGLTYEQYF
TRBJ1-1 | few | - | TRBV2 | 14 | TGTGCCAGCACCCCGGCAGGGCGAGGCACTGAAGCTTTCTTT | CASTPAGRGTEAFF
TRBJ1-1 | - | TRBD1 | TRBV6-5 | 13 | TGTGCCAGTTTTAGGACAGGGGACACTGAAGCTTTCTTT | CASFRTGDTEAFF
TRBJ2-3 | - | - | TRBV24-1 | 19 | TGTGCCACCAGTGATTCCATTCCCTCTATAAATCCCCCCGCAGATACGCAGTATTTT | CATSDSIPSINPPADTQYF
TRBJ1-1 | - | - | TRBV1 | 19 | TGCACCAGCAGCCAACCCCCTGGGGGACTTAGGGGGCTGTGGACTGAAGCTTTCTTT | CTSSQPPGGLRGLWTEAFF
TRBJ2-1 | - | TRBD1 | TRBV5-1 | 15 | TGCGCCAGCAGCTTCCCACAGGGGGCGGAAGGTGAGCAGTTCTTC | CASSFPQGAEGEQFF
TRBJ1-5 | - | - | TRBV6-1 | 16 | TGTGCCAGCAGTGAATTGGAGGGCCAGAGGAATCAGCCCCAGCATTTT | CASSELEGQRNQPQHF
TRBJ1-1 | - | - | TRBV19 | 11 | TGTGCCAGAGAACGGGGCACTGAAGCTTTCTTT | CARERGTEAFF
TRBJ1-3 | - | - | TRBV5-1 | 15 | TGCGCCAGCAGCCCAGGACAGCTCTCTGGAAACACCATATATTTT | CASSPGQLSGNTIYF
TRBJ1-6 | - | - | TRBV19 | 16 | TGTGCCAGTAGTATGGGTGTTGGAGGCTATAATTCACCCCTCCACTTT | CASSMGVGGYNSPLHF
TRBJ2-7 | - | TRBD2 | TRBV7-3 | 17 | TGTGCCAGCAGCAGCCCAACGGTGGGACTAGCGGCCTACGAGCAGTACTTC | CASSSPTVGLAAYEQYF
TRBJ1-1 | - | - | TRBV6-5 | 13 | TGTGCCAGCAGTTACACCACACAGGGCGAAGCTTTCTTT | CASSYTTQGEAFF
TRBJ2-7 | - | - | TRBV11-2 | 16 | TGTGCCAGCAGCCACCCATACACCGTAAGCGACTACGAGCAGTACTTC | CASSHPYTVSDYEQYF
TRBJ2-7 | - | TRBD1 | TRBV18 | 15 | TGTGCCAGCTCACCACAAGGGACAGGGGCCGGAGAGCAGTACTTC | CASSPQGTGAGEQYF
TRBJ2-3 | - | TRBD1 | TRBV2 | 16 | TGTGCCAGCAGTGAGGCAACAGGGGCATGGGCAGATACGCAGTATTTT | CASSEATGAWADTQYF
TRBJ2-7 | once | - | TRBV6-5 | 15 | TGTGCCAGCACTGGGAGAGGGGGGGTTTCTTACGAGCAGTACTTC | CASTGRGGVSYEQYF
TRBJ2-5 | - | - | TRBV3-1/TRBV3-2 | 15 | TGTGCCAGCAGCCAAGCCACCGGGAGTGAAGAGACCCAGTACTTC | CASSQATGSEETQYF
TRBJ2-1 | - | TRBD2 | TRBV3-1/TRBV3-2 | 15 | TGTGCCAGCAGCTTCAGCGGGAGGCTCCACAATGAGCAGTTCTTC | CASSFSGRLHNEQFF
TRBJ1-2 | - | - | TRBV7-2 | 14 | TGTGCCAGCAGCTTAGGTCAGGGCGGCTATGGCTACACCTTC | CASSLGQGGYGYTF
TRBJ1-6 | - | - | TRBV10-3 | 14 | TGTGCCATCAGTGCCGGGGGAGAAAATTCACCCCTCCACTTT | CAISAGGENSPLHF
TRBJ2-1 | - | TRBD2 | TRBV11-2 | 19 | TGTGCCAGCAGCCGCATAGTGGCTAGCGGGGGGTCTGCCTACAATGAGCAGTTCTTC | CASSRIVASGGSAYNEQFF
TRBJ1-2 | - | - | TRBV29-1 | 12 | TGCAGCGTTGCCCAGGGTGGCTATGGCTACACCTTC | CSVAQGGYGYTF
TRBJ2-3 | few | TRBD1 | TRBV3-1/TRBV3-2 | 14 | TGTGCCAGCAGCCCGAGACAGGGCGCAGATACGCAGTATTTT | CASSPRQGADTQYF
TRBJ1-3 | - | - | TRBV2 | 15 | TGTGCCAGCAGTTCAGACAGGACCTCTGGAAACACCATATATTTT | CASSSDRTSGNTIYF
TRBJ2-1 | - | TRBD2 | TRBV7-8 | 16 | TGTGCCAGCAGCCCCTCAGTAGCGGGGGCCTCCAATGAGCAGTTCTTC | CASSPSVAGASNEQFF
TRBJ1-2 | few | - | TRBV7-2 | 15 | TGTGCCAGCAGCCGCGGGGGAGGGGAAGGGTTTGGCTACACCTTC | CASSRGGGEGFGYTF
TRBJ2-1 | few | TRBD2 | TRBV9 | 15 | TGTGCCAGCAGCGTAGAAAGCGGGAGGGCCACGGAGCAGTTCTTC | CASSVESGRATEQFF
TRBJ1-6 | once | TRBD1 | TRBV27 | 15 | TGTGCCAGCACCAACCCGGGACAGGGAAATTCACCCCTCCACTTT | CASTNPGQGNSPLHF
TRBJ1-2 | - | - | TRBV7-6 | 13 | TGTGCCAGCAGCTTAAGAGGGGGGGCTGGCTACACCTTC | CASSLRGGAGYTF
TRBJ2-1 | - | - | TRBV9 | 11 | TGTGCGTCAGGGGGGAACGATGAGCAGTTCTTC | CASGGNDEQFF
TRBJ2-3 | - | TRBD2 | TRBV4-3 | 18 | TGCGCCAGCAGCCAAGAGGACCTGGGGGAGGGCCTTGGAGATACGCAGTATTTT | CASSQEDLGEGLGDTQYF
TRBJ2-1 | - | - | TRBV25-1 | 12 | TGTGCCAGCAGTGCCGGACTGCTTGAGCAGTTCTTC | CASSAGLLEQFF
TRBJ2-3 | - | TRBD2 | TRBV4-1 | 18 | TGCGCCAGCAGCCAAGATCGAAGACTAGCGGGGGACACAGATACGCAGTATTTT | CASSQDRRLAGDTDTQYF
TRBJ2-4 | few | - | TRBV19 | 12 | TGTGCCACTAACCCCTCAGGAGGAATTCAGTACTTC | CATNPSGGIQYF
TRBJ1-4 | - | TRBD1 | TRBV6-5 | 15 | TGTGCCAGCAGTTCTGATCCCGGGACAGGGGAAAAACTGTTTTTT | CASSSDPGTGEKLFF
TRBJ1-2 | few | - | TRBV19 | 15 | TGTGCCAGTAGTAACTACAGGGTCGCATCTCACGGCTACACCTTC | CASSNYRVASHGYTF
TRBJ2-5 | - | TRBD1 | TRBV5-1 | 15 | TGCGCCAGCAGCTCGGGACAGGGAGCAATGGAGACCCAGTACTTC | CASSSGQGAMETQYF
TRBJ1-2 | - | - | TRBV4-1 | 15 | TGCGCCAGCAGCCATTGGACAGAATCGGACTATGGCTACACCTTC | CASSHWTESDYGYTF
TRBJ2-5 | - | - | TRBV7-9 | 13 | TGTGCCAGCAGCTTAGGGCTAGGAAGGCCCCAGTACTTC | CASSLGLGRPQYF
TRBJ2-1 | once | - | TRBV21-1 | 17 | TGTGCCGGGTGGGATACAGGGGCGGGAGGATTCGGCAATGAGCAGTTCTTC | CAGWDTGAGGFGNEQFF
TRBJ1-5 | - | TRBD1 | TRBV5-5 | 14 | TGTGCCAGCAGCTTGGACAGGGGAGGTCAGCCCCAGCATTTT | CASSLDRGGQPQHF
TRBJ2-2 | - | - | TRBV24-1 | 16 | TGTGCCACCAGTGATCCGGACAGGCGGGGCACCGGGGAGCTGTTTTTT | CATSDPDRRGTGELFF